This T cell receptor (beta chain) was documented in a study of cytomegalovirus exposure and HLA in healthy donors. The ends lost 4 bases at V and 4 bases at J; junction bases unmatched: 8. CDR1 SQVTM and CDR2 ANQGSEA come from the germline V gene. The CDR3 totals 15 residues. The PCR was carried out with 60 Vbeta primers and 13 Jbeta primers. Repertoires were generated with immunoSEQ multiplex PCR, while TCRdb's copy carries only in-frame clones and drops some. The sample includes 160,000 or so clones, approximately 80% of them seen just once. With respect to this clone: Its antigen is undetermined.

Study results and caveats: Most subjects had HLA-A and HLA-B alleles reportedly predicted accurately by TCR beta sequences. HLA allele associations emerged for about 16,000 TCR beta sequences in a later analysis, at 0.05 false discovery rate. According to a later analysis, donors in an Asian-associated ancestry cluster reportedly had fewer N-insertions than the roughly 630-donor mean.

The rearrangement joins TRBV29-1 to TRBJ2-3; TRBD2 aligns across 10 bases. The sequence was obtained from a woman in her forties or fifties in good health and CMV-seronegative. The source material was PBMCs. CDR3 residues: CSVVILAGTADTQYF. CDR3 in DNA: TGCAGCGTTGTGATACTAGCGGGAACTGCAGATACGCAGTATTTT.